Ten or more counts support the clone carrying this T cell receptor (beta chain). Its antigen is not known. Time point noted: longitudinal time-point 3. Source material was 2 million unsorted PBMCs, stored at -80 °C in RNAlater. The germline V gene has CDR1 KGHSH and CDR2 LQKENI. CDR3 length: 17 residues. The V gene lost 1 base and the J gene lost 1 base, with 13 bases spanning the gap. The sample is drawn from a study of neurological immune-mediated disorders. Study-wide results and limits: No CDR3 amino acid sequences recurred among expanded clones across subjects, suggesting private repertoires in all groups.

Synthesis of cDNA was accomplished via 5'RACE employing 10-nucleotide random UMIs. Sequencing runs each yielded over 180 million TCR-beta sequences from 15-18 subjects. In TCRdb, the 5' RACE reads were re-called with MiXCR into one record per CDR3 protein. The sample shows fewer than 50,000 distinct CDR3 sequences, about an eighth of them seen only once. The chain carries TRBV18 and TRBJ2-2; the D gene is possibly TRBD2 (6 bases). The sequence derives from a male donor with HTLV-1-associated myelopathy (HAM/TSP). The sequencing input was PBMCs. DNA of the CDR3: TGTGCCAGCTCACCACGTTCGGGGGTCCAGAACACCGGGGAGCTGTTTTTT. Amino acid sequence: CASSPRSGVQNTGELFF.